This T cell receptor beta chain was sequenced in a study of beta chain features in type 1 diabetes. The overall study: The number of sorted cells examined across all samples was approximately 110,000,000.

On this clone itself: Its antigen remains unknown.

The CDR3 has 14 residues. Deletions cut 1 base from V and 7 bases from J, with 11 bases between. The germline V gene encodes CDR1 LNHDA and CDR2 SQIVND (reference sequence). Study results and caveats: When VDJ junctions were examined, type 1 diabetes patients showed fewer insertions and more deletions. Moderate yet significant TCRB CDR3 shortening was seen in Type 1 diabetes patients in all four CD4+ subsets.

The authors reverse transcribed all of the isolated RNA, so sequencing captured expressed TCRB transcripts. The method was immunoSEQ multiplex PCR; TCRdb's version includes in-frame clones alone and lacks a portion of them. This sample has more than 350,000 clones; about an eighth occur once, and the top ten carry 0.046%. This TCR was sampled from a woman under 30 in good health. The chain recombines TRBV19 with TRBJ2-4; D unclear. The sample comprised naive CD4+ T cells from blood. The CDR3 loop reads CASSIAEVGNIQYF. Here the CDR3 DNA reads TGTGCCAGTAGTATAGCGGAAGTGGGGAACATTCAGTACTTC. Complete variable domain (other parts from reference TRBV19 and TRBJ2-4): DGGITQSPKYLFRKEGQNVTLSCEQNLNHDAMYWYRQDPGQGLRLIYYSQIVNDFQKGDIAEGYSVSREKKESFPLTVTSAQKNPTAFYLCASSIAEVGNIQYFGAGTRLSVL.